Listed below are T cell receptor beta chains from one sample, sequenced in a study of monozygotic twins with inflammatory bowel disease. TCRdb reworked the 5' RACE reads into one entry per CDR3 protein, no DNA. The table gives about 440,000 distinct CDR3 sequences; the top ten clones make up 2.4% of it. Sequencing input: blood. The receptors derive from a human donor with ulcerative colitis or Crohn's disease, or a healthy co-twin of an affected twin (not recorded which). Each CDR3 is given with its conserved first and last residue.

13	TRBV7-2	TRBJ1-5	CASSLLSNQPQHF
13	TRBV7-9	TRBJ2-1	CASSLVGSNEQFF
15	TRBV20-1	TRBJ2-5	CSARDPASSKETQYF
13	TRBV7-9	TRBJ2-2	CASSQGETGELFF
16	TRBV29-1	TRBJ1-2	CSVLAHPRARSYGYTF
16	TRBV5-1	TRBJ2-1	CASSPGQGDVSIEQFF
15	TRBV5-6	TRBJ1-1	CASSPTGQRNTEAFF
13	TRBV5-6	TRBJ1-3	CASSLEGGNTIYF
14	TRBV7-6	TRBJ2-7	CASSPRRGLYEQYF
16	TRBV4-2	TRBJ2-1	CASSQDLRSSYNEQFF
18	TRBV6-1	TRBJ2-1	CASSRTDRVGVQSDEQFF
15	TRBV2	TRBJ2-1	CASSVRRGRDNEQFF
14	TRBV20-1	TRBJ2-2	CSARPPGVTGELFF
14	TRBV7-9	TRBJ1-1	CASSLDRRYTEAFF
14	TRBV7-2	TRBJ1-1	CASSLLVWSTEAFF
15	TRBV13	TRBJ2-7	CASSFRGQGLYEQYF
14	TRBV27	TRBJ2-1	CASRRAGAQQKQFF
11	TRBV20-1	TRBJ2-7	CSARTYYEQYF
14	TRBV7-2	TRBJ1-2	CASSIRTGSEGYTF
14	TRBV7-6	TRBJ2-7	CASSRGEGRYEQYF
15	TRBV5-1	TRBJ2-1	CASSLRLAGDNEQFF